This TCR beta chain was retrieved from a study of blood T cell repertoires in COVID-19. Study overall: Researchers got acute and convalescent COVID-19 samples from the United States, Italy and Spain. The analysed material was cDNA or gDNA that came from T cells, B-cell-depleted T cells, or PBMCs.

The CDR3 covers 15 residues. The V segment lost 3 bases and the J segment 7 bases; nucleotides outside the gene matches: 7. Germline CDR1 reads WNHNN; CDR2 reads SYGVQD (reference sequence). In the original analysis: Estimates of nucleated cell counts were drawn from the amplification of reference gene primers. The method was immunoSEQ multiplex PCR; TCRdb's version includes in-frame clones alone and lacks a portion of them. The V and J calls and clone size were taken over from that table, and D and trimming were inferred from the DNA. This sample has about 100,000 clones, with 60% to 85% found just once.

This receptor was obtained from a woman aged 40 to 49 with acute or convalescent COVID-19. The sample comprised peripheral blood. This chain joins TRBV10-1 and TRBJ2-2; 8 bases fit TRBD2. The CDR3 region is CASSDGGGRFGELFF. The CDR3, as DNA: TGCGCCAGCAGTGACGGGGGGGGTCGGTTCGGGGAGCTGTTTTTT.